This entry features one T cell receptor (beta chain) sequence. CDR1 SEHNR and CDR2 FQNEAQ come from the germline V gene (reference sequence). V lost 5 bases and J 2 bases, leaving 18 bases between the germline ends. CDR3 length equals 16 residues. This entry is derived from a study of OX40 agonist ivuxolimab in advanced cancers. At the level of the study: Ivuxolimab, an agonist antibody against OX40 (CD134), was given to patients. Hepatocellular carcinoma, melanoma, renal cell or head and neck cancer was diagnosed in the dose-escalation patients.

The repertoire was sequenced with immunoSEQ multiplex PCR; TCRdb's copy has only in-frame clones and lacks some. This table has roughly 67,000 clones, approximately 91% appearing once. Sequencing was performed on CD4+ or CD8+ T cells sorted from blood, taken in a trial of the OX40 agonist ivuxolimab. The V call is TRBV7-9, the J call TRBJ1-1, with no clear D. This receptor was obtained from an adult with an advanced solid tumor such as melanoma, head and neck, liver or kidney cancer. CDR3 sequence: CASSPSYVGENTEAFF. The CDR3 DNA reads TGTGCCAGCAGCCCAAGCTACGTGGGAGAAAACACTGAAGCTTTCTTT.